The T cell receptor beta chain under discussion was sequenced for a study of technical replicates of blood from a handful of donors. V lost 0 bases and J lost 5; bases outside the gene matches: 6. Germline CDR1 reads SGHRS; CDR2 reads YFSETQ. The CDR3 contains 15 residues. TCRdb's copy holds only in-frame clones and misses some; the assay was immunoSEQ multiplex PCR. This sample has some 13,000 clones, with around 93% found just once. The V gene is TRBV5-1, the J gene TRBJ2-7; 9 bases align to TRBD2. The clonotype comes from a human donor in good health. The sequencing input was PBMCs. The CDR3, as DNA: TGCGCCAGCAGCTTGGGTGGCGGGAGGGGTAACGAGCAGTACTTC. This encodes CASSLGGGRGNEQYF. The full variable domain, completed using reference TRBV5-1 and TRBJ2-7, is KAGVTQTPRYLIKTRGQQVTLSCSPISGHRSVSWYQQTPGQGLQFLFEYFSETQRNKGNFPGRFSGRQFSNSRSEMNVSTLELGDSALYLCASSLGGGRGNEQYFGPGTRLTVT.